This T cell receptor (beta chain) came from a study of control samples from healthy donors and cancer patients. This table comes from immunoSEQ multiplex PCR, and its TCRdb copy is limited to in-frame clones, with some not included. This sample has roughly 450,000 clones, with around nine tenths found just once. The CDR3 runs 13 residues. The germline CDR1 and CDR2 sequences are MDHEN and SYDVKM. With 11 bases removed from V and 3 bases from J, the gap between germline ends came to 16 bases. The TCR originated in a man aged 35 to 55 with head and neck cancer. The chain recombines TRBV28 with TRBJ1-1; D uncertain. The specimen was PBMCs. In nucleotides, the CDR3 is TGTGCCGGATTAGGGAGGGCGGACACTGAAGCTTTCTTT. Amino acids: CAGLGRADTEAFF.